Included here is one T cell receptor beta chain sequence, with context. Its target is not known. Germline values: CDR1 MNHNS, CDR2 SASEGT. This CDR3 is built from 15 residues. V lost 0 bases, J lost 4 bases, and 1 base stayed unmatched. In the PCR, 60 Vbeta and 13 Jbeta primers were used. Produced via immunoSEQ multiplex PCR; TCRdb's table is partial and in-frame only. This repertoire shows 150,000 or so clones, more than 80% found once; its top ten account for roughly 4.9%. The data are from a study of cytomegalovirus exposure and HLA in healthy donors. The study, taken as a whole, reports: The likely origin of a cluster of highly shared sequence variants was a sequencing artifact.

Sequencing was carried out using PBMCs. The rearrangement uses TRBV6-1 and TRBJ2-3, with 10 bases fitting TRBD2. The TCR originated in a woman aged 18-35 years in good health and CMV-seropositive. The chain's CDR3 is CASSEASGGPDTQYF. CDR3 sequence (DNA): TGTGCCAGCAGTGAAGCTAGCGGGGGGCCAGATACGCAGTATTTT.